Listed below are T cell receptor beta chains from one sample, sequenced in a study of CD8+ T cells in alopecia areata. TCRdb's table, derived via immunoSEQ multiplex PCR, lists solely in-frame clones and lacks some. The sample records 110,000 to 150,000 clones, around 87% being singletons. The sample was CD8+ T cells sorted from blood, taken at week 4, from a patient treated with tofacitinib. Receptors originate from a human donor with alopecia areata. The CDR3 runs from the conserved cysteine through the conserved F or W. D genes are given only for firm matches. Clone sizes are given selectively: once, few, many, or a class where the clone is expanded.

clone size: -; V gene: TRBV5-6; J gene: TRBJ2-5; D gene: TRBD1; CDR3 DNA: TGTGCCAGCAGCTTGACGCCGACAGGGTACCAAGAGACCCAGTACTTC; CDR3 protein: CASSLTPTGYQETQYF
clone size: once; V gene: TRBV29-1; J gene: TRBJ2-1; D gene: TRBD2; CDR3 DNA: TGCAGCGTTGAATTAGCGGGTAATGAGCAGTTCTTC; CDR3 protein: CSVELAGNEQFF
clone size: -; V gene: TRBV27; J gene: TRBJ1-2; D gene: TRBD1; CDR3 DNA: TGTGCCAGCCACAGGGGCCGAGTGGGCTATGGCTACACCTTC; CDR3 protein: CASHRGRVGYGYTF
clone size: -; V gene: TRBV9; J gene: TRBJ2-7; D gene: -; CDR3 DNA: TGTGCCAGCAGCGTAGACTTGGGCATGATCGAGCAGTACTTC; CDR3 protein: CASSVDLGMIEQYF
clone size: few; V gene: TRBV6-5; J gene: TRBJ2-1; D gene: -; CDR3 DNA: TGTGCCAGCAGCCATGACTACCGCAATGAGCAGTTCTTC; CDR3 protein: CASSHDYRNEQFF
clone size: -; V gene: TRBV6-5; J gene: TRBJ2-7; D gene: TRBD1; CDR3 DNA: TGTGCCAGCAGTTATACAGGGGGTCCCTACGAGCAGTACTTC; CDR3 protein: CASSYTGGPYEQYF
clone size: -; V gene: TRBV2; J gene: TRBJ2-3; D gene: -; CDR3 DNA: TGTGCCAGCAGTGCCAGCGGAGTCACAGATACGCAGTATTTT; CDR3 protein: CASSASGVTDTQYF
clone size: -; V gene: TRBV2; J gene: TRBJ1-1; D gene: TRBD1; CDR3 DNA: TGTGCCCGAGGGGGCCTGGACACTGAAGCTTTCTTT; CDR3 protein: CARGGLDTEAFF
clone size: -; V gene: TRBV7-2; J gene: TRBJ2-7; D gene: -; CDR3 DNA: TGTGCCAGCAGCTTAACAGGTTGGGAGCAGTACTTC; CDR3 protein: CASSLTGWEQYF
clone size: few; V gene: TRBV2; J gene: TRBJ1-2; D gene: -; CDR3 DNA: TGTGCCAGCAAAGCCAGGAACTATGGCTACACCTTC; CDR3 protein: CASKARNYGYTF
clone size: -; V gene: TRBV4-1; J gene: TRBJ2-7; D gene: -; CDR3 DNA: TGCGCCAGCAGCCACACCCGGGACAACTACGAGCAGTACTTC; CDR3 protein: CASSHTRDNYEQYF
clone size: -; V gene: TRBV30; J gene: TRBJ2-7; D gene: TRBD1; CDR3 DNA: TGTGCCTGGAGTGGACAGGGGGCCTACGAGCAGTACTTC; CDR3 protein: CAWSGQGAYEQYF
clone size: -; V gene: TRBV29-1; J gene: TRBJ1-6; D gene: -; CDR3 DNA: TGCAGCGCAACAGACTCCTATAATTCACCCCTCCACTTT; CDR3 protein: CSATDSYNSPLHF
clone size: few; V gene: TRBV29-1; J gene: TRBJ2-7; D gene: -; CDR3 DNA: TGCAGCGTTGAGAAAATAGGGTCTGTCTACGAGCAGTACTTC; CDR3 protein: CSVEKIGSVYEQYF
clone size: -; V gene: TRBV29-1; J gene: TRBJ2-7; D gene: -; CDR3 DNA: TGCAGCGTTGAGTTGGGGACACCTTACGAGCAGTACTTC; CDR3 protein: CSVELGTPYEQYF
clone size: -; V gene: TRBV5-1; J gene: TRBJ2-2; D gene: -; CDR3 DNA: TGCGCCAGCAGCACAGGGAGTCGCGGGGAGCTGTTTTTT; CDR3 protein: CASSTGSRGELFF
clone size: few; V gene: TRBV6-1; J gene: TRBJ2-7; D gene: TRBD2; CDR3 DNA: TGTGCCAGCAGTGGGGGACTAGCGGGATCCTACGAGCAGTACTTC; CDR3 protein: CASSGGLAGSYEQYF
clone size: -; V gene: TRBV9; J gene: TRBJ1-1; D gene: -; CDR3 DNA: TGTGCCAGCAGCCCGCGCGGACCGCTCGGGTACACTGAAGCTTTCTTT; CDR3 protein: CASSPRGPLGYTEAFF
clone size: -; V gene: TRBV30; J gene: TRBJ2-4; D gene: TRBD2; CDR3 DNA: TGTGCCTGGAGTCCTCCTACTAGCGTAAACATTCAGTACTTC; CDR3 protein: CAWSPPTSVNIQYF
clone size: -; V gene: TRBV5-6; J gene: TRBJ2-7; D gene: TRBD1; CDR3 DNA: TGTGCCAGCAGCTTCGCCGGGACAGCCTACGAGCAGTACTTC; CDR3 protein: CASSFAGTAYEQYF
clone size: -; V gene: TRBV10-3; J gene: TRBJ2-7; D gene: TRBD1; CDR3 DNA: TGTGCCATCAGCCCAGGACAGGGGAACGAGCAGTACTTC; CDR3 protein: CAISPGQGNEQYF
clone size: -; V gene: TRBV23-1; J gene: TRBJ2-7; D gene: -; CDR3 DNA: TGCGCCAGCAGTCCGTTCGTGAGGTGGGGGAGAACCTACGAGCAGTACTTC; CDR3 protein: CASSPFVRWGRTYEQYF
clone size: -; V gene: TRBV10-3; J gene: TRBJ2-1; D gene: -; CDR3 DNA: TGTGCCATCAGTGGTATGGAGGACTACAATGAGCAGTTCTTC; CDR3 protein: CAISGMEDYNEQFF
clone size: -; V gene: TRBV28; J gene: TRBJ2-7; D gene: -; CDR3 DNA: TGTGCCAGCAGTCCATTCGGGCCTTCCTCCGAGCAGTACTTC; CDR3 protein: CASSPFGPSSEQYF